Included here is one T cell receptor (beta chain) sequence, with context. Its cognate antigen is unknown. Each CDR3 protein is one row after TCRdb ran MiXCR on the 5' RACE reads. Altogether approximately 250,000 distinct CDR3 sequences are present, approximately 16% being singletons, with the ten largest covering around 21%. The data originate from a study of T-cell memory formation after mild COVID-19. Study observations and caveats: Within pre-infection memory, some responding clones were found, suggesting cross-reactive memory joined.

V gave up 6 bases and J gave up 5 bases; unmatched junction bases: 13. From germline, CDR1 is MNHEY and CDR2 SVGEGT. This CDR3 contains 15 residues. V gene TRBV6-2 or TRBV6-3 combines with J gene TRBJ2-7; 7 bases align to TRBD2. The sample consisted of PBMCs or a T cell subset sorted from them (not recorded which). This clonotype originated in a man aged 18 to 29 who had mild COVID-19 (a few samples of this study predate the infection). Cell type and time point are not known. The DNA of the CDR3 is TGTGCCAGCAGCCCTGGACTAGAGTTTCGACACGAGCAGTACGTC. Protein sequence: CASSPGLEFRHEQYV.